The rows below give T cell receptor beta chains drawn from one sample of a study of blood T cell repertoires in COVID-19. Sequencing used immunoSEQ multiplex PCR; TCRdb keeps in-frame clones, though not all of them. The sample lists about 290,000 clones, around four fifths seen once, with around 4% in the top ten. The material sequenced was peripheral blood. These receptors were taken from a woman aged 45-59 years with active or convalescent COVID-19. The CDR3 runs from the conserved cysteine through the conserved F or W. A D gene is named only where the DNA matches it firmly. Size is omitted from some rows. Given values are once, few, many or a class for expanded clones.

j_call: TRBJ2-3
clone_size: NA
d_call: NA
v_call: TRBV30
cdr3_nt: TGTGCCTGGAGTGTACAGGGCACAGATACGCAGTATTTT
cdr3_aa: CAWSVQGTDTQYF

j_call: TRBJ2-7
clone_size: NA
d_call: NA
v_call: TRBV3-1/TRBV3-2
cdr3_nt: TGTGCCAGCAGCCCACAGGGTTGGGGCGAGCAGTACTTC
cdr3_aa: CASSPQGWGEQYF

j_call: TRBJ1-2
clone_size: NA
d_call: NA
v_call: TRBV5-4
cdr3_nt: TGTGCCAGCAGCTTGGTTGGGGCAGCTAACTATGGCTACACCTTC
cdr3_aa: CASSLVGAANYGYTF

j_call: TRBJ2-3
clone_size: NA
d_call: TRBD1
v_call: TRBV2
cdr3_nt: TGTGCCAGCAGTGAACGAGACAGGGCAGATACGCAGTATTTT
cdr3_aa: CASSERDRADTQYF

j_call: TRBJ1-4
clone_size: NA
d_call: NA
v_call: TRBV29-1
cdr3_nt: TGCAGCGTCTCGCGAGGGTTCAGGGAAAAACTGTTTTTT
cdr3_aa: CSVSRGFREKLFF

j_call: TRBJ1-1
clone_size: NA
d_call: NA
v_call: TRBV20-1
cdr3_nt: TGCAGTGCTGGGGGCCAAGTTGAAGCTTTCTTT
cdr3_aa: CSAGGQVEAFF

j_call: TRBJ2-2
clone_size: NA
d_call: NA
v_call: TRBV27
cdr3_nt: TGTGCCAGCAGTTTAATGACAGGTGGGGTTGGCGGGGAGCTGTTTTTT
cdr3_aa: CASSLMTGGVGGELFF

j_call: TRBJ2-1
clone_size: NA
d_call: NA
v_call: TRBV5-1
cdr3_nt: TGCGCCAGCAGCTTTAGCGGAATTAACAATGAGCAGTTCTTC
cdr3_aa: CASSFSGINNEQFF

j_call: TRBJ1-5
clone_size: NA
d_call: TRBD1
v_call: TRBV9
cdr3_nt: TGTGCCAGCAGCGCCCCCCAGGGGGAACAGCCCCAGCATTTT
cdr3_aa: CASSAPQGEQPQHF

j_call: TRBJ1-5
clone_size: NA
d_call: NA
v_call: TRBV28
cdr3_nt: TGTGCCAGCAGTTTAAGGAGATACAATCAGCCCCAGCATTTT
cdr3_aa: CASSLRRYNQPQHF

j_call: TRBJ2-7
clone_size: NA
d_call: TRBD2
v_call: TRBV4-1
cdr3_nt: TGCGCCAGCAGCACCCCCGGGACTAGCCGGAACGAGCAGTACTTC
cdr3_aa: CASSTPGTSRNEQYF

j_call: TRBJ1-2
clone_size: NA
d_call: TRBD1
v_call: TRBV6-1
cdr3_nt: TGTGCCAGCAGTGATTTGGACAGGGGGGGGTATGGCTACACCTTC
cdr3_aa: CASSDLDRGGYGYTF

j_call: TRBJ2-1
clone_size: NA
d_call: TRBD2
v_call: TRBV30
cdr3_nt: TGTGCCTGGAGTTCCGGACTAGCGGGATTAGATGAGCAGTTCTTC
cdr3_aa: CAWSSGLAGLDEQFF

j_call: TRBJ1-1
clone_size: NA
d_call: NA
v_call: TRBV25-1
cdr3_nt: TGTGCCAGCAGTGACGGGGTTGGTTTTACTGAAGCTTTCTTT
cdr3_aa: CASSDGVGFTEAFF

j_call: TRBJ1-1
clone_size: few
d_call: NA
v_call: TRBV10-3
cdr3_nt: TGTGCCATCAGTGAGTCGCGCGGAGGGGCAGCTTTCTTT
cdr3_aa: CAISESRGGAAFF

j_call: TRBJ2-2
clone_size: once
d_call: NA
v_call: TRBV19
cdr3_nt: TGTGCCAGTAGAAACCGGGGGGCGGGATACACCGGGGAGCTGTTTTTT
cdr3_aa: CASRNRGAGYTGELFF

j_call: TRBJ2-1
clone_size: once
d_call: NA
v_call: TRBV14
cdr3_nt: TGTGCCAGCAGCCAAGCTTACCGGGGATACAATGAGCAGTTCTTC
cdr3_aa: CASSQAYRGYNEQFF

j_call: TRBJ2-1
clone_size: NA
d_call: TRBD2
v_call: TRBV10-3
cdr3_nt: TGTGCCATCAGTGCCTGGCTAGCGGGAGAAGGGAATGAGCAGTTCTTC
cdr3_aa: CAISAWLAGEGNEQFF

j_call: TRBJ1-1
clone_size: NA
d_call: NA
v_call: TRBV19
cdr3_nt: TGTGCCAGTAGGACCGGGGTTAGGACTGAAGCTTTCTTT
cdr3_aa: CASRTGVRTEAFF

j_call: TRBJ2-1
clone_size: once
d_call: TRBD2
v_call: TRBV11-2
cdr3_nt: TGTGCCAGCAGGTTAGCGGGATCAGGCAATGAGCAGTTCTTC
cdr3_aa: CASRLAGSGNEQFF

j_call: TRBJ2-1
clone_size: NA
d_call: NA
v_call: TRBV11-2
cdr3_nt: TGTGCCAGCAGCTCTCCCCGGGGGAGATACAATGAGCAGTTCTTC
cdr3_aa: CASSSPRGRYNEQFF

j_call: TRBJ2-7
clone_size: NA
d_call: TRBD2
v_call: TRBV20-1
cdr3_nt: TGCAGCCCTCGCGGGGGCTACGAGCAGTACTTC
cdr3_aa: CSPRGGYEQYF

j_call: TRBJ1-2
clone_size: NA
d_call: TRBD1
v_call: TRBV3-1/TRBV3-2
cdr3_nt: TGTGCCAGCAGCCAAGAAGGGGGACAGAGCTATGGCTACACCTTC
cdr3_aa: CASSQEGGQSYGYTF

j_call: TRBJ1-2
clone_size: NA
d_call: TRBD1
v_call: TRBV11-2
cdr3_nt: TGTGCCAGCAGCTTAGTCGCAGGGGGAGGCTACACCTTC
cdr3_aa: CASSLVAGGGYTF

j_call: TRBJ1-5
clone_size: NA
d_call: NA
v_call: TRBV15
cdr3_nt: TGTGCCACCAGCAGAGATCAGGTTAATCAGCCCCAGCATTTT
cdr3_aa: CATSRDQVNQPQHF

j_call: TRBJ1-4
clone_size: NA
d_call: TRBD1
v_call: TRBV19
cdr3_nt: TGTGCCAGTAGCAAGATAACAGGCGGGACAGGGGGGGAAAAACTGTTTTTT
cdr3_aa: CASSKITGGTGGEKLFF

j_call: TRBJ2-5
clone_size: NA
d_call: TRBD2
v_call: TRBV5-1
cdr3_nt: TGCGCCAGCACCGGGGAGGGCCATTACCAAGAGACCCAGTACTTC
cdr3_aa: CASTGEGHYQETQYF

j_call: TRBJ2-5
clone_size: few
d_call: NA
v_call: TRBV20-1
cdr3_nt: TGCAGTGCTAGAAACACCGAGACCCAGTACTTC
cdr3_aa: CSARNTETQYF

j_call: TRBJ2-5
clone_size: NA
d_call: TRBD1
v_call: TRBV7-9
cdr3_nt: TGTGCCAGCAGCCCCCGGGACAGACAAGAGACCCAGTACTTC
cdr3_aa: CASSPRDRQETQYF

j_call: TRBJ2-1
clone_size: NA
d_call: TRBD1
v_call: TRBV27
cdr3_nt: TGTGCCAGCTTCCGGGACAGCACTGCCTACAATGAGCAGTTCTTC
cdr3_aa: CASFRDSTAYNEQFF

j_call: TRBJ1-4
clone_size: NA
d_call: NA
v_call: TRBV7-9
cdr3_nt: TGTGCCAGCAGTCCTACAGGTTCTACTAATGAAAAACTGTTTTTT
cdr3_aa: CASSPTGSTNEKLFF

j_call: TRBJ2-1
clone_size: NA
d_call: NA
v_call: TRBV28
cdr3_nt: TGTGCCAGCGTCACCTACAATGAGCAGTTCTTC
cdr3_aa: CASVTYNEQFF

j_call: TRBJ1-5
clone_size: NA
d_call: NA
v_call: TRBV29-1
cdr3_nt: TGCAGCGTGACACAGGGATCGGATCAGCCCCAGCATTTT
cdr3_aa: CSVTQGSDQPQHF